The present TCR beta chain was sequenced within a study of T-cell memory formation after mild COVID-19. Broader study findings: Mainly in CM and EM were contracting CD4+ clones; CD8+ were in EMRA. Among clones peaking at day 37 in the second wave, SARS-CoV-2 specificity remained unconfirmed. The study detected some responding clones in pre-infection memory, suggesting cross-reactive memory joined.

Germline V gene data show CDR1 as MNHEY and CDR2 as SVGAGI. Unmatched junction bases numbered 10, after V lost 0 bases and J lost 1 base. This CDR3 spans 19 amino acids. This clonotype came up a few times. What it binds is unknown. 5'RACE primed at constant segments yielded TCR alpha and TCR beta cDNA libraries bearing sample barcodes and UMIs. TCRdb recomputed calls from the 5' RACE reads with MiXCR, one row per CDR3 protein. The data contain more than 120,000 distinct CDR3 sequences, roughly a fifth of them singletons. This clonotype was obtained from an adult woman who had mild COVID-19 (a few samples of this study predate the infection). Cell type and time point are not known. This chain uses TRBV6-5 with TRBJ1-4, with 8 bases lining up with TRBD1. Sequences were obtained from PBMCs or a T cell subset sorted from them (not recorded which). The CDR3, as DNA: TGTGCCAGCAGTTACTCGGGGCACAGGGGGTTGGGAACTAATGAAAAACTGTTTTTT. Translation: CASSYSGHRGLGTNEKLFF.